This entry features one T cell receptor beta chain sequence. Its target is not known. The PCR employed 60 Vbeta primers together with 13 Jbeta primers. The method was immunoSEQ multiplex PCR; TCRdb's version includes in-frame clones alone and lacks a portion of them. The table records some 86,000 clones, around 64% of them present only once. The data belong to a study of cytomegalovirus exposure and HLA in healthy donors. Findings of the study overall: For presence/absence analyses, sequencing depth was assumed to be roughly uniform across donors.

Germline-derived CDR1 and CDR2 are SNHLY and FYNNEI. Trimming took 5 bases from V and 0 from J; bases not matched to a gene: 12. The CDR3 loop spans 18 amino acids. The material sequenced was PBMCs. The sequence was obtained from a man aged 30 to 45 in good health and CMV-seronegative. This chain connects TRBV2 to TRBJ2-2; TRBD1 agrees at 7 bases. CDR3 protein: CASSPYGATGTNTGELFF. The CDR3, as DNA: TGTGCCAGCAGTCCCTATGGCGCGACAGGGACGAACACCGGGGAGCTGTTTTTT.